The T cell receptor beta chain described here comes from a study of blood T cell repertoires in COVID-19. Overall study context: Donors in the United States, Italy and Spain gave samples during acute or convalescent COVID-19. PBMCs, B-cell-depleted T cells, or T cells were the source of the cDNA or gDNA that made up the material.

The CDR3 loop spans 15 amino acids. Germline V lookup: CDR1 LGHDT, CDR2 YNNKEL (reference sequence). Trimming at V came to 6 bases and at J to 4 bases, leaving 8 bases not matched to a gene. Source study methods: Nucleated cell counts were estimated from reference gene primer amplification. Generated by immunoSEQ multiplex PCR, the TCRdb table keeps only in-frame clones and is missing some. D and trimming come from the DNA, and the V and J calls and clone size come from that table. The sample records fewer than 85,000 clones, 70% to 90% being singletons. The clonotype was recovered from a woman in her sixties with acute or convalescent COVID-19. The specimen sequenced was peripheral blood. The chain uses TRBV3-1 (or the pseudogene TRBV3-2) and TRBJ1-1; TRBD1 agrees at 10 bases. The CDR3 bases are TGTGCCAGCAGTAAGACAGGGGGCGGGAGCACTGAAGCTTTCTTT. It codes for CASSKTGGGSTEAFF.